The rows below give T cell receptor beta chains drawn from one sample of a study of blood T cell repertoires in COVID-19. The repertoire was sequenced with immunoSEQ multiplex PCR; TCRdb's copy has only in-frame clones and lacks some. The sample carries roughly 250,000 clones, over 70% recorded once. The sample taken for sequencing was peripheral blood. The receptors stem from an elderly woman with acute or convalescent COVID-19. CDR3s include the opening cysteine and the closing phenylalanine or tryptophan.

v_call: TRBV6-1
j_call: TRBJ1-5
cdr3_aa: CASSELPTGTGVTNQPQHF

v_call: TRBV3-1/TRBV3-2
j_call: TRBJ1-6
cdr3_aa: CASSPSGTRDVPLHF

v_call: TRBV2
j_call: TRBJ1-1
cdr3_aa: CASSAQGASTEAFF

v_call: TRBV7-8
j_call: TRBJ1-6
cdr3_aa: CASSLGSVLDNSPLHF

v_call: TRBV28
j_call: TRBJ2-3
cdr3_aa: CASSWSRGRSDTQYF

v_call: TRBV5-1
j_call: TRBJ2-7
cdr3_aa: CASSLSVGDDYEQYF

v_call: TRBV10-1
j_call: TRBJ2-1
cdr3_aa: CASSEGQTYNEQFF

v_call: TRBV19
j_call: TRBJ1-6
cdr3_aa: CASSIQASSYNSPLHF

v_call: TRBV11-2
j_call: TRBJ2-2
cdr3_aa: CASSLDRGKTGELFF

v_call: TRBV3-1/TRBV3-2
j_call: TRBJ2-3
cdr3_aa: CASSRTGGGAQYF

v_call: TRBV6-5
j_call: TRBJ2-7
cdr3_aa: CASTRGAQTYEQYF

v_call: TRBV6-5
j_call: TRBJ1-1
cdr3_aa: CATHWTGDTEAFF

v_call: TRBV27
j_call: TRBJ1-1
cdr3_aa: CASSLSLGAGTEAFF

v_call: TRBV7-6
j_call: TRBJ2-2
cdr3_aa: CASSLEGLSRTGELFF

v_call: TRBV5-1
j_call: TRBJ1-1
cdr3_aa: CASSSGTGVNTEAFF

v_call: TRBV9
j_call: TRBJ1-2
cdr3_aa: CASSFSPGQSYGYTF

v_call: TRBV7-3
j_call: TRBJ1-6
cdr3_aa: CASSSDRVGSPLHF

v_call: TRBV6-2/TRBV6-3
j_call: TRBJ1-6
cdr3_aa: CASSHGQAGSSYNSPLHF

v_call: TRBV7-2
j_call: TRBJ1-5
cdr3_aa: CASSLGGRTQPQHF

v_call: TRBV3-1/TRBV3-2
j_call: TRBJ2-2
cdr3_aa: CASSQETGPTGELFF

v_call: TRBV29-1
j_call: TRBJ1-1
cdr3_aa: CSVETFQGREAFF

v_call: TRBV10-3
j_call: TRBJ2-2
cdr3_aa: CAITRTSGRAVGELFF

v_call: TRBV3-1/TRBV3-2
j_call: TRBJ2-7
cdr3_aa: CASSKGTGAYEQYF

v_call: TRBV7-3
j_call: TRBJ2-1
cdr3_aa: CASSLTSGGYEQFF

v_call: TRBV19
j_call: TRBJ1-2
cdr3_aa: CASSSLGQSYGYTF

v_call: TRBV4-1
j_call: TRBJ2-1
cdr3_aa: CASSQEPLTGTRQFF

v_call: TRBV19
j_call: TRBJ2-7
cdr3_aa: CASSIFRGGSRAEQYF

v_call: TRBV19
j_call: TRBJ2-3
cdr3_aa: CASSIARGATDTQYF

v_call: TRBV6-2/TRBV6-3
j_call: TRBJ1-1
cdr3_aa: CASSPPGTGKWTEAFF

v_call: TRBV7-2
j_call: TRBJ1-1
cdr3_aa: CASSLARAMNTEAFF

v_call: TRBV4-1
j_call: TRBJ2-1
cdr3_aa: CASSQRVTGGAFYNEQFF

v_call: TRBV12-5
j_call: TRBJ1-5
cdr3_aa: CASGLGTGTGQPQHF

v_call: TRBV10-3
j_call: TRBJ2-2
cdr3_aa: CAISERPGTGSSNTGELFF

v_call: TRBV10-2
j_call: TRBJ2-7
cdr3_aa: CASSEPKFLSYEQYF

v_call: TRBV6-2/TRBV6-3
j_call: TRBJ1-1
cdr3_aa: CASNPGTGVWITEAFF

v_call: TRBV6-1
j_call: TRBJ1-5
cdr3_aa: CASSDGGGYSNQPQHF

v_call: TRBV6-2/TRBV6-3
j_call: TRBJ1-5
cdr3_aa: CASSLGARQYSNQPQHF

v_call: TRBV30
j_call: TRBJ1-1
cdr3_aa: CAWGRPWTGRWGMNTEAFF

v_call: TRBV5-1
j_call: TRBJ1-1
cdr3_aa: CASRTGINTEAFF

v_call: TRBV24-1
j_call: TRBJ2-1
cdr3_aa: CATSDRTRGNEQFF

v_call: TRBV7-9
j_call: TRBJ1-6
cdr3_aa: CASSVVGPTHF

v_call: TRBV4-1
j_call: TRBJ1-4
cdr3_aa: CASSQDRPGQGARATNEKLFF

v_call: TRBV7-8
j_call: TRBJ2-3
cdr3_aa: CASSLRRLAGLTDTQYF

v_call: TRBV29-1
j_call: TRBJ1-2
cdr3_aa: CSVAVGIYGYTF

v_call: TRBV6-1
j_call: TRBJ2-7
cdr3_aa: CASSEAPWTGGSYEQYF

v_call: TRBV11-2
j_call: TRBJ2-1
cdr3_aa: CASSLSFAGGYNEQFF

v_call: TRBV7-9
j_call: TRBJ1-2
cdr3_aa: CASSFVAARAAGYTF

v_call: TRBV12-5
j_call: TRBJ1-4
cdr3_aa: CASGSGPGQASATNEKLFF

v_call: TRBV7-7
j_call: TRBJ2-3
cdr3_aa: CASSLVSGGGTDTQYF

v_call: TRBV19
j_call: TRBJ1-1
cdr3_aa: CASSIRVEAFF

v_call: TRBV15
j_call: TRBJ2-2
cdr3_aa: CATSRGQGHTGELFF

v_call: TRBV4-2
j_call: TRBJ2-7
cdr3_aa: CASSQGGSSYEQYF

v_call: TRBV2
j_call: TRBJ1-1
cdr3_aa: CASTQQGSNTEAFF

v_call: TRBV11-2
j_call: TRBJ2-1
cdr3_aa: CASSLGRGGYNEQFF